This TCR beta chain was sequenced for a study of beta chain features in type 1 diabetes. There are 16 residues in the CDR3. The ends lost 4 bases at V and 0 bases at J; junction bases unmatched: 8. Germline-derived CDR1 and CDR2 are SGHAT and FQNNGV. Expressed TCRB transcripts got sequenced, as all isolated RNA was reverse transcribed. Sequenced naive, central memory and regulatory T cell samples produced an average of about 3.9 million reads. Sequencing used immunoSEQ multiplex PCR; TCRdb keeps in-frame clones, though not all of them. In the table there are 860,000 or so clones, roughly 17% of which are singletons. Study observations and caveats: High TCR expression in some cells could lead to their over-representation in cDNA sequencing.

Donors underwent one heparinised blood draw, around 120 mL on average. This clone was seen only a few times. The antigen remains undetermined. This TCR came from a woman aged 18 to 35 in good health. The V and J genes are TRBV11-2 and TRBJ2-7; 8 bases align to TRBD1. Sequencing was done on a sample of naive CD4+ T cells from blood. The CDR3: CASSWNHDRGSYEQYF. CDR3 nucleotide sequence: TGTGCCAGCAGCTGGAACCACGACAGGGGCTCCTACGAGCAGTACTTC.